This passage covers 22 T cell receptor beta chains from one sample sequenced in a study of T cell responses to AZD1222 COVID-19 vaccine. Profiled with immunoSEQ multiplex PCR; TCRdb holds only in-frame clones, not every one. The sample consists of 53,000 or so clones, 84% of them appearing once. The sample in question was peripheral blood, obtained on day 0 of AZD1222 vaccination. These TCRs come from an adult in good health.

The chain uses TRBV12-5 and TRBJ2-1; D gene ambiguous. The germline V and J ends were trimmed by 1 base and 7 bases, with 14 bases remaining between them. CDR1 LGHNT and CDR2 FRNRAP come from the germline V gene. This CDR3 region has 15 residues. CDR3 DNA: TGTGCTAGTGGTTTGGACCTAGAGGTTAGGAATGAGCAGTTCTTC. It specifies CASGLDLEVRNEQFF.

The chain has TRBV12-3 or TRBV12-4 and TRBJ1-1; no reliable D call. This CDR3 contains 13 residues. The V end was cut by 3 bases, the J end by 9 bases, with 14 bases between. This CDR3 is CASSLLMAAKAFF. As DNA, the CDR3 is TGTGCCAGCAGTTTGTTGATGGCGGCAAAAGCTTTCTTT.

This chain's CDR3 is CASSFLGGSAQSGQGTTNEKLFF. The CDR3 DNA reads as TGTGCCAGCAGTTTTTTGGGAGGGAGTGCCCAAAGCGGACAGGGAACAACTAATGAAAAACTGTTTTTT. The gene calls are TRBV27 and TRBJ1-4; TRBD1 matches 8 bases. J gave up 0 bases and V 3 bases, and 24 bases lay outside the gene matches. This CDR3 comprises 23 residues. Germline CDR1 is MNHEY and CDR2 is SMNVEV (reference sequence).

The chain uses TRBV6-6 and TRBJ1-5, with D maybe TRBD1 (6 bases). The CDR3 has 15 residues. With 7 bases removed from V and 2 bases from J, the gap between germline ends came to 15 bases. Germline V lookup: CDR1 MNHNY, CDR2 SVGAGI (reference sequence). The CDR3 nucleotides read TGTGCCAGCACCCTGGGGGCCAGGGGCAATCAGCCCCAGCATTTT. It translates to CASTLGARGNQPQHF.

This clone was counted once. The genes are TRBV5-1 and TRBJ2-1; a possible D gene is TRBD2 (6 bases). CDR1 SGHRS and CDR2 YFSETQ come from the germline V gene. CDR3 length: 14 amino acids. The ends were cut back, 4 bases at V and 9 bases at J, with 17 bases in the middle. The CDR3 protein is CASSPGTVYGEQFF. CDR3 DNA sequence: TGCGCCAGCAGCCCCGGGACTGTTTACGGTGAGCAGTTCTTC.

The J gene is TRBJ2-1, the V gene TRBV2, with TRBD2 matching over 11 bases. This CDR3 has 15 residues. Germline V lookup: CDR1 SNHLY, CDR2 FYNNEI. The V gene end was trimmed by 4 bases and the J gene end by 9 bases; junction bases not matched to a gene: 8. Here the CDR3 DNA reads TGTGCCAGCAGTGTGCGCACTAGCGGGAGCGGTGAGCAGTTCTTC. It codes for CASSVRTSGSGEQFF. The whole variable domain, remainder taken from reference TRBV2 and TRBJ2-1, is EPEVTQTPSHQVTQMGQEVILRCVPISNHLYFYWYRQILGQKVEFLVSFYNNEISEKSEIFDDQFSVERPDGSNFTLKIRSTKLEDSAMYFCASSVRTSGSGEQFFGPGTRLTVL.

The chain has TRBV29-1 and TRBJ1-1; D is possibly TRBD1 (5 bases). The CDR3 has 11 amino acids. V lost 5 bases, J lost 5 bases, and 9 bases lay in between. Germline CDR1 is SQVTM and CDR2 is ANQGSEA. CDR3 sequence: CSVWGLTEAFF. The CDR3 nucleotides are TGCAGCGTTTGGGGCCTAACTGAAGCTTTCTTT.

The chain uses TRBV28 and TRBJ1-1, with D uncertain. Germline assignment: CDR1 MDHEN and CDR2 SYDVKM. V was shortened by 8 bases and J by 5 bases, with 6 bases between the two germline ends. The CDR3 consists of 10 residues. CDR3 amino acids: CASDSTEAFF. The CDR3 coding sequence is TGTGCCAGCGATTCGACTGAAGCTTTCTTT. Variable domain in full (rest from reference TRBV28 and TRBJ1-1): DVKVTQSSRYLVKRTGEKVFLECVQDMDHENMFWYRQDPGLGLRLIYFSYDVKMKEKGDIPEGYSVSREKKERFSLILESASTNQTSMYLCASDSTEAFFGQGTRLTVV.

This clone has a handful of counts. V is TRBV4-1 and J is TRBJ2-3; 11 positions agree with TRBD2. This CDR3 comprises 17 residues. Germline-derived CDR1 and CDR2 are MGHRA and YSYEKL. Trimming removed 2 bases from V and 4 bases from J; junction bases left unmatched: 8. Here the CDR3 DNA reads TGCGCCAGCAGCCAACCTACTAGCGGGAGTAGTTCAGATACGCAGTATTTT. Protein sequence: CASSQPTSGSSSDTQYF.

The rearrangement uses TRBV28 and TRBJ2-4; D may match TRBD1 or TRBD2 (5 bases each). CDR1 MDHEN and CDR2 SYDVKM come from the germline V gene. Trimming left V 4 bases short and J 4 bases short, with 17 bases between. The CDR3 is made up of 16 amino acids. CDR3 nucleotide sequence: TGTGCCAGCAGTTCCTTGGGGGAAGGGACGAAAAACATTCAGTACTTC. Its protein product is CASSSLGEGTKNIQYF. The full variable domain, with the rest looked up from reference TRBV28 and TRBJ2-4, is DVKVTQSSRYLVKRTGEKVFLECVQDMDHENMFWYRQDPGLGLRLIYFSYDVKMKEKGDIPEGYSVSREKKERFSLILESASTNQTSMYLCASSSLGEGTKNIQYFGAGTRLSVL.

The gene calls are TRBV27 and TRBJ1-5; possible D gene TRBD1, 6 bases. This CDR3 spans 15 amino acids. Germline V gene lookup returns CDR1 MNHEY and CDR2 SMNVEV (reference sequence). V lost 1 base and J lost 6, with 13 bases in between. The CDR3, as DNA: TGTGCCAGCAGTTTATATCCAGGGGAGGGTCAGCCCCAGCATTTT. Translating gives CASSLYPGEGQPQHF.

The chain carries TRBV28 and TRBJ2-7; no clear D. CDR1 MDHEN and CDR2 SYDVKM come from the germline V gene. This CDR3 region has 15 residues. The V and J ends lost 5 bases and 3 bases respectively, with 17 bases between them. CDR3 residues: CASSPHGTSSYEQYF. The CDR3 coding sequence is TGTGCCAGCAGTCCCCATGGCACTTCTAGCTACGAGCAGTACTTC. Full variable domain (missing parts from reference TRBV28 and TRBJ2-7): DVKVTQSSRYLVKRTGEKVFLECVQDMDHENMFWYRQDPGLGLRLIYFSYDVKMKEKGDIPEGYSVSREKKERFSLILESASTNQTSMYLCASSPHGTSSYEQYFGPGTRLTVT.

The CDR3 bases are TGCGCCAGCAGCCCCAATCCGGGGGCGGGAGGGGGAGATACGCAGTATTTT. It encodes CASSPNPGAGGGDTQYF. The rearrangement uses TRBV4-3 and TRBJ2-3; 9 nucleotides match TRBD2. V shed 4 bases, J shed 5 bases, and the junction held 13 bases outside the gene matches. This CDR3 has 17 amino acids. Germline V CDR1 and CDR2: LGHNA, YSLEER.

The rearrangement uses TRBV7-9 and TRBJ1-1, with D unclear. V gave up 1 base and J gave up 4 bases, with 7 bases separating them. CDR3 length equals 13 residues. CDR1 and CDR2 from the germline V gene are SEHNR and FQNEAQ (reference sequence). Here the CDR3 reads CASSLVPPTEAFF. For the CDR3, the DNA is TGTGCCAGCAGCTTAGTACCCCCCACTGAAGCTTTCTTT. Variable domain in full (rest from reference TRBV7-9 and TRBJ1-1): DTGVSQNPRHKITKRGQNVTFRCDPISEHNRLYWYRQTLGQGPEFLTYFQNEAQLEKSRLLSDRFSAERPKGSFSTLEIQRTEQGDSAMYLCASSLVPPTEAFFGQGTRLTVV.

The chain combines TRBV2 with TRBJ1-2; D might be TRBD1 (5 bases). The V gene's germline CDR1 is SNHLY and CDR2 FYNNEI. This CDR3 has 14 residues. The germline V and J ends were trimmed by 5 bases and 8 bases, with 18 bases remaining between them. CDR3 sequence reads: CASSPNRPSTGYTF. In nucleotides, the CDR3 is TGTGCCAGCAGTCCAAACAGGCCGTCAACGGGCTACACCTTC.

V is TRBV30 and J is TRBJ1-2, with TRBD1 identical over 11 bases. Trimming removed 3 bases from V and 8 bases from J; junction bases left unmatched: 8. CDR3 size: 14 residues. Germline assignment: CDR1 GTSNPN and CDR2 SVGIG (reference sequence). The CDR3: CAWRIGQGAFGYTF. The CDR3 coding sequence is TGTGCCTGGAGGATAGGACAGGGGGCTTTCGGCTACACCTTC.

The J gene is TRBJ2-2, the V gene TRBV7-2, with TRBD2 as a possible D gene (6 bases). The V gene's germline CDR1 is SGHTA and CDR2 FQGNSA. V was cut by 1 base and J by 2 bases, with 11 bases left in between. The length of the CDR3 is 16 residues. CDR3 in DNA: TGTGCCAGCAGCTTAGTTTCGGGAGATAACACCGGGGAGCTGTTTTTT. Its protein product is CASSLVSGDNTGELFF. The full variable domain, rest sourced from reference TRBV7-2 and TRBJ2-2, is GAGVSQSPSNKVTEKGKDVELRCDPISGHTALYWYRQSLGQGLEFLIYFQGNSAPDKSGLPSDRFSAERTGGSVSTLTIQRTQQEDSAVYLCASSLVSGDNTGELFFGEGSRLTVL.

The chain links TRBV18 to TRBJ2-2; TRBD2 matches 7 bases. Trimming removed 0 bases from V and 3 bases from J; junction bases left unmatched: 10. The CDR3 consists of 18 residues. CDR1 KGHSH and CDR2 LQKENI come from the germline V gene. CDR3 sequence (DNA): TGTGCCAGCTCACCACCTGGTCGCGGGAGCTGGGACACCGGGGAGCTGTTTTTT. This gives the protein CASSPPGRGSWDTGELFF.

Written as DNA, the CDR3 is TGTGCCAGCAGTAGCAGGAGGGGAGAGACCCAGTACTTC. It codes for CASSSRRGETQYF. The J gene is TRBJ2-5, the V gene TRBV6-1, with a possible D match to TRBD2 (6 bases). The CDR3 runs to 13 residues. Germline assignment: CDR1 MNHNS and CDR2 SASEGT. V gave up 5 bases and J gave up 4 bases, with 11 bases separating them.

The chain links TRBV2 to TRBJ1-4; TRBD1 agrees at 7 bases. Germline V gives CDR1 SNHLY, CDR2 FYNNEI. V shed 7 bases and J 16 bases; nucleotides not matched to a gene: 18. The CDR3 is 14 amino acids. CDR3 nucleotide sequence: TGTGCCAGCACCAAAGAACTTACAGGGGCCCTAGAGTTTTTT. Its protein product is CASTKELTGALEFF.

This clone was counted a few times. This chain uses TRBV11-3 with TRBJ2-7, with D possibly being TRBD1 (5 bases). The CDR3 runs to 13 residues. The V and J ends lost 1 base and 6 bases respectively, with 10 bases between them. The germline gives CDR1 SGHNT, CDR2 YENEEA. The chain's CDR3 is CASSLVQGIEQYF. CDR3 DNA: TGTGCCAGCAGCTTAGTCCAGGGTATCGAGCAGTACTTC.

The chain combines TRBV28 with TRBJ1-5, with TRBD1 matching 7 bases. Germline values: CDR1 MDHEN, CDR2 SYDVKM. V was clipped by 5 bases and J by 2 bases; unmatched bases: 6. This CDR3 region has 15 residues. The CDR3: CASSPRGPGNQPQHF. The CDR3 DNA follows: TGTGCCAGCAGTCCTAGGGGGCCTGGCAATCAGCCCCAGCATTTT.